The 23 T cell receptor beta chains reported below all come from one sample, sequenced in a study of blood T cell repertoires in COVID-19. Sequencing used immunoSEQ multiplex PCR; TCRdb keeps in-frame clones, though not all of them. There are 18,000 or so clones in the sample; 91% occur only once, and around 7.2% lies in the top ten. Specimen: peripheral blood. These receptors all come from a human donor in a cohort sampled during active COVID-19.

The rearrangement joins TRBV6-2 or TRBV6-3 to TRBJ2-7; a possible D gene is TRBD1 (6 bases). Trimming took 4 bases from V and 6 from J, leaving 16 bases between them. The CDR3 runs 14 residues. Germline CDR1 is MNHEY and CDR2 is SVGEGT. The CDR3 sequence: CASSSIQGWGEQYF. The CDR3 DNA sequence: TGTGCCAGCAGTTCCATACAGGGTTGGGGCGAGCAGTACTTC.

The V and J genes are TRBV12-3 or TRBV12-4 and TRBJ1-2; TRBD1 is a possible D gene (5 bases). Trimming removed 5 bases from V and 7 bases from J, with 11 bases in between. The CDR3 has 12 residues. This CDR3 is CASSQGRSGYTF. CDR3 nucleotide sequence: TGTGCCAGCAGTCAGGGCCGTAGTGGCTACACCTTC.

The chain combines TRBV12-3 or TRBV12-4 with TRBJ2-5; weak D call: TRBD2 (5 bases). The length of the CDR3 is 12 residues. V was shortened by 6 bases and J by 9 bases, with 14 bases between the two germline ends. The DNA for the CDR3 is TGTGCCAGCAGCCGGGATTCTCGCGCCCAGTACTTC. This encodes CASSRDSRAQYF.

The rearrangement links TRBV2 to TRBJ2-3, with 7 bases lining up with TRBD2. There are 15 residues in the CDR3. The junction had 11 bases not matched to a gene; V was cut back by 5 bases and J by 6 bases. The germline CDR1 and CDR2 sequences are SNHLY and FYNNEI. This chain's CDR3 is CASSKRAGSGDTQYF. The CDR3 DNA follows: TGTGCCAGCAGTAAGAGAGCGGGATCCGGGGATACGCAGTATTTT.

This chain connects TRBV9 to TRBJ1-1, with D unresolved. V was pared by 0 bases and J by 0 bases, with 6 bases between. Germline V gives CDR1 SGDLS, CDR2 YYNGEE. The CDR3 covers 14 residues. In DNA, the CDR3 is TGTGCCAGCAGCGTAGCAACAGTGAACACTGAAGCTTTCTTT. It specifies CASSVATVNTEAFF.

The chain combines TRBV2 with TRBJ2-3, with 7 positions matching TRBD1. CDR1 is SNHLY, CDR2 FYNNEI, per germline. The V segment lost 10 bases and the J segment 1 base; nucleotides outside the gene matches: 8. CDR3 length: 14 amino acids. This CDR3 reads CATLPGQRTDTQYF. The CDR3 coding sequence is TGTGCCACCCTACCGGGACAGCGCACAGATACGCAGTATTTT.

V usage is TRBV6-5 and J usage is TRBJ1-5; D call uncertain. Germline V lookup: CDR1 MNHEY, CDR2 SVGAGI. This CDR3 is 13 amino acids long. Trimming pared 7 bases from V and 5 bases from J, leaving 12 bases between. The CDR3: CASKGGRDQPQHF. The CDR3 DNA sequence: TGTGCCAGCAAAGGCGGGCGGGATCAGCCCCAGCATTTT.

The chain employs TRBV5-6 and TRBJ1-2, with a tentative D call TRBD1 (6 bases). Germline CDR1 SGHDT, CDR2 YYEEEE. V dropped 4 bases and J dropped 6 bases, with 16 bases sitting between them. This CDR3 is 14 amino acids long. The CDR3 loop reads CASSQSGARNGYTF. The CDR3 nucleotides read TGTGCCAGCAGCCAATCAGGGGCGAGAAATGGCTACACCTTC.

The chain carries TRBV7-9 and TRBJ2-2; TRBD2 matches at 13 bases. The CDR3 is made up of 17 amino acids. V lost 5 bases, J lost 7 bases, and 10 bases stayed unmatched. Germline assignment: CDR1 SEHNR and CDR2 FQNEAQ (reference sequence). The CDR3 nucleotides read TGTGCCAGCAGCCCAGGACTAGCGGGAGTTAGTGGCGGGGAGCTGTTTTTT. Amino acid sequence: CASSPGLAGVSGGELFF.

The chain uses TRBV3-1 (or the pseudogene TRBV3-2) and TRBJ1-1; 10 bases are a match to TRBD1. Trimming removed 1 base from V and 5 bases from J; junction bases left unmatched: 4. The V gene's germline CDR1 is LGHDT and CDR2 YNNKEL (reference sequence). This CDR3 spans 15 amino acids. The CDR3 nucleotides read TGTGCCAGCAGCCAAGGGACAGGGGGAGGGACTGAAGCTTTCTTT. Its translation: CASSQGTGGGTEAFF.

The table lists this clone with a count of one. The chain is built from TRBV7-2 and TRBJ2-1; 15 bases align to TRBD2. The V segment lost 4 bases and the J segment 7 bases; nucleotides outside the gene matches: 5. The length of the CDR3 is 16 residues. Per the germline V gene, CDR1 is SGHTA and CDR2 is FQGNSA. The CDR3 coding sequence is TGTGCCAGCAGCTCGTGGACTAGCGGGGGGGCTAATGAGCAGTTCTTC. Residues: CASSSWTSGGANEQFF.

The chain recombines TRBV28 with TRBJ2-7, with a possible D match to TRBD1 (6 bases). This CDR3 has 12 amino acids. The germline gives CDR1 MDHEN, CDR2 SYDVKM. V lost 6 bases, J lost 4 bases, and 10 bases lay in between. The CDR3 DNA is TGTGCCAGCAGGCCTACAGGGTACGAGCAGTACTTC. Residues: CASRPTGYEQYF.

V and J are TRBV21-1 and TRBJ1-3; TRBD1, as called in the table, went unchecked against the DNA. TRBV21-1 is marked as a pseudogene. The CDR3 is made up of 14 amino acids. The chain's CDR3 is CASSRQISGNTIYF. CDR3 DNA: TGTGCCAGCAGCAGACAGATCTCTGGAAACACCATATATTTT.

The chain is built from TRBV29-1 and TRBJ2-7; 9 bases fit TRBD1. The CDR3 has 15 residues. Germline loops: CDR1 SQVTM, CDR2 ANQGSEA. V lost 4 bases to trimming and J lost 5 bases; unmatched junction nucleotides: 12. The CDR3 spells CSVGGQGFNTNEQYF. The CDR3 bases are TGCAGCGTTGGGGGACAGGGTTTCAATACCAACGAGCAGTACTTC.

The rearrangement joins TRBV5-4 to TRBJ1-3; D is unclear. Germline V lookup: CDR1 SGHNT, CDR2 YYREEE (reference sequence). Trimming shortened V by 0 bases and J by 0 bases, and 10 bases separated the two germline ends. The CDR3 runs to 16 residues. The CDR3 region is CASSLDRLSSGNTIYF. The CDR3, as DNA: TGTGCCAGCAGCTTGGATCGGTTGAGCTCTGGAAACACCATATATTTT.

This chain connects TRBV7-2 to TRBJ2-1; maybe TRBD1 (5 bases). Trimming pared 5 bases from V and 10 bases from J, leaving 12 bases between. Looked up from germline, CDR1 is SGHTA and CDR2 is FQGNSA. CDR3 size: 12 residues. CDR3 protein: CASSPPPGEQFF. The DNA for the CDR3 is TGTGCCAGCAGCCCACCGCCAGGGGAGCAGTTCTTC. Full variable domain (missing parts from reference TRBV7-2 and TRBJ2-1): GAGVSQSPSNKVTEKGKDVELRCDPISGHTALYWYRQSLGQGLEFLIYFQGNSAPDKSGLPSDRFSAERTGGSVSTLTIQRTQQEDSAVYLCASSPPPGEQFFGPGTRLTVL.

V gene TRBV9 combines with J gene TRBJ1-2; D is undetermined. Trimming stripped 1 base from V and 3 bases from J, with 13 bases between. Germline-derived CDR1 and CDR2 are SGDLS and YYNGEE. CDR3 length: 15 amino acids. The CDR3 nucleotides read TGTGCCAGCAGCGTATTAACGTCCGGGGACTATGGCTACACCTTC. As protein: CASSVLTSGDYGYTF.

The rearrangement joins TRBV5-6 to TRBJ1-5; 7 bases fit TRBD1. The junction had 8 bases not matched to a gene; V was cut back by 4 bases and J by 7 bases. Germline V gives CDR1 SGHDT, CDR2 YYEEEE. The CDR3 sequence is 14 residues long. CDR3 DNA sequence: TGTGCCAGCAGCGCAGACAGGGTTAGGCAGCCCCAGCATTTT. The encoded protein is CASSADRVRQPQHF. Full variable domain (outside the CDR3, taken from reference TRBV5-6 and TRBJ1-5): DAGVTQSPTHLIKTRGQQVTLRCSPKSGHDTVSWYQQALGQGPQFIFQYYEEEERQRGNFPDRFSGHQFPNYSSELNVNALLLGDSALYLCASSADRVRQPQHFGDGTRLSIL.

The CDR3 DNA reads as TGTGCCTTTGGACAGGGGGCAGGTGGGACAGATACGCAGTATTTT. This sequence encodes CAFGQGAGGTDTQYF. The chain is built from TRBV30 and TRBJ2-3; TRBD1 matches 11 bases. Trimming removed 7 bases from V and 3 bases from J; junction bases left unmatched: 9. Germline V gene lookup returns CDR1 GTSNPN and CDR2 SVGIG (reference sequence). The CDR3 contains 15 residues.

This rearrangement joins TRBV5-4 to TRBJ2-5; 10 bases fit TRBD2. V gave up 2 bases and J gave up 4 bases; unmatched junction bases: 5. This CDR3 region has 15 residues. Germline V gives CDR1 SGHNT, CDR2 YYREEE (reference sequence). The CDR3 sequence: CASSLSGGARETQYF. CDR3 nucleotide sequence: TGTGCCAGCAGCTTAAGCGGGGGGGCGCGAGAGACCCAGTACTTC. The variable domain in full, completed from reference TRBV5-4 and TRBJ2-5, reads ETGVTQSPTHLIKTRGQQVTLRCSSQSGHNTVSWYQQALGQGPQFIFQYYREEENGRGNFPPRFSGLQFPNYSSELNVNALELDDSALYLCASSLSGGARETQYFGPGTRLLVL.

The V call is TRBV9, the J call TRBJ2-3; D remains ambiguous. CDR1 and CDR2 (germline): SGDLS, YYNGEE. CDR3 size: 15 residues. The ends were cut back, 0 bases at V and 0 bases at J, with 8 bases in the middle. The CDR3 is CASSVGATSTDTQYF. The CDR3 DNA follows: TGTGCCAGCAGCGTAGGAGCGACTAGCACAGATACGCAGTATTTT.

The rearrangement links TRBV28 to TRBJ2-7; 10 bases line up with TRBD1. Germline assignment: CDR1 MDHEN and CDR2 SYDVKM. This CDR3 contains 14 residues. V shed 7 bases, J shed 4 bases, and the junction held 7 bases outside the gene matches. CDR3: CASTAGQGFYEQYF. Written as DNA, the CDR3 is TGTGCCAGCACCGCGGGACAGGGGTTTTACGAGCAGTACTTC.

The chain recombines TRBV9 with TRBJ2-3; 7 bases align to TRBD1. Per the germline V gene, CDR1 is SGDLS and CDR2 is YYNGEE. This CDR3 has 15 amino acids. V lost 3 bases to trimming and J lost 6 bases; unmatched junction nucleotides: 10. The CDR3 is CASSAGDSQQDTQYF. Here the CDR3 DNA reads TGTGCCAGCAGCGCCGGGGACAGCCAGCAGGATACGCAGTATTTT.